The entry below gives a single TCR beta chain sequence along with its context. These data originate in a study of blood T cell repertoires in COVID-19. The CDR3 consists of 17 residues. Germline V CDR1 and CDR2: MGHRA, YSYEKL. The V segment lost 4 bases and the J segment 6 bases; nucleotides outside the gene matches: 16. Original processing notes: Researchers report that nucleated cell counts were estimated from reference gene primer amplification. Profiled with immunoSEQ multiplex PCR; TCRdb holds only in-frame clones, not every one. V, J and clone size are those of that table, while D and trimming were read from the DNA. This sample carries 90,000 to 120,000 clones, about nine tenths of them seen once, and the ten largest clones take 2.4%.

The material sequenced was peripheral blood. The rearrangement joins TRBV4-1 to TRBJ2-7, with 9 bases matching TRBD1. The TCR was taken from a human donor in a cohort sampled during active COVID-19. CDR3 sequence reads: CASSLILDRTGELEQYF. The CDR3 DNA reads TGCGCCAGCAGCCTGATTCTGGATCGGACAGGGGAGCTCGAGCAGTACTTC.